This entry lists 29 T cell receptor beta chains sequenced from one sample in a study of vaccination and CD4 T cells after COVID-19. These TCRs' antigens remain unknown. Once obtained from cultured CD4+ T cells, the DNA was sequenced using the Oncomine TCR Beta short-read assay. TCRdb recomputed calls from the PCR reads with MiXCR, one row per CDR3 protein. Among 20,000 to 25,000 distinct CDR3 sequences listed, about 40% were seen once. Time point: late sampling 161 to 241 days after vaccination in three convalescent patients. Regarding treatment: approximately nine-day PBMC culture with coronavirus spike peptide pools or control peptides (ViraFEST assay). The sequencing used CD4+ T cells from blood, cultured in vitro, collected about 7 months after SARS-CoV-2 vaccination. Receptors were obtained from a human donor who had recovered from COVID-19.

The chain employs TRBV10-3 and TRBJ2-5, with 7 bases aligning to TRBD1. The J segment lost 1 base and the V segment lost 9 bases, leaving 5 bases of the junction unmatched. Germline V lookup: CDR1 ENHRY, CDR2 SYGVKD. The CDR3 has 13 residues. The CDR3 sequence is CAIGTELQETQYF. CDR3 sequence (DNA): TGTGCCATTGGGACAGAACTCCAAGAGACCCAGTACTTC.

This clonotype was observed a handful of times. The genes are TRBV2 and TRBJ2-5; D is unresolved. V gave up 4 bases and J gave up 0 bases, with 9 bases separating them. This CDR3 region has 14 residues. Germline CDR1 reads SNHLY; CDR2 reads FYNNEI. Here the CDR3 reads CASSGGQYQETQYF. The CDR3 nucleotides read TGTGCCAGCAGTGGTGGTCAGTACCAAGAGACCCAGTACTTC.

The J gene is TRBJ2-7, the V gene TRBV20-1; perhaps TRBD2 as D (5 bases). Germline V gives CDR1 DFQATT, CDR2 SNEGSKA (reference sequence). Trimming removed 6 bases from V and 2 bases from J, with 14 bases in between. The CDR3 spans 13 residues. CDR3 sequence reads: CSARMVGAYEQYF. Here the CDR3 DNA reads TGCAGTGCCCGAATGGTGGGAGCCTACGAGCAGTACTTC.

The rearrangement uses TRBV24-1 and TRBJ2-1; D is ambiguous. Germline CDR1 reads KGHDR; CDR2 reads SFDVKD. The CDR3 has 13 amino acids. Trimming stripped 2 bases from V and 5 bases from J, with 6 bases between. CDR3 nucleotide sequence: TGTGCCACCAGTGATTCTCCACACAATGAGCAGTTCTTC. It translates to CATSDSPHNEQFF.

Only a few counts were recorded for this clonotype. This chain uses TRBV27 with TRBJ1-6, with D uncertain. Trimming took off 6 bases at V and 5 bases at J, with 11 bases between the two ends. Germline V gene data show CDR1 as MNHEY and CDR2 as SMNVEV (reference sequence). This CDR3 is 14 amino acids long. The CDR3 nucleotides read TGTGCCAGCAGACCACAGTATGATAATTCACCCCTCCACTTT. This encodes CASRPQYDNSPLHF.

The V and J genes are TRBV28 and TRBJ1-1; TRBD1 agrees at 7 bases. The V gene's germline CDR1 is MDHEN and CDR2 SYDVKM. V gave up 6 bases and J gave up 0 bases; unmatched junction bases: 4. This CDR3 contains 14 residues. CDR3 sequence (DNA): TGTGCCAGCAGGGGAGGGACAGTGAACACTGAAGCTTTCTTT. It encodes CASRGGTVNTEAFF.

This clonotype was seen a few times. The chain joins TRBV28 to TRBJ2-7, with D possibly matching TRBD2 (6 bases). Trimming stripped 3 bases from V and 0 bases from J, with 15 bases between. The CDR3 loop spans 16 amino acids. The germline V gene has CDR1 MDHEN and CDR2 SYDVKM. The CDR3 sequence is CASSLELLANSYEQYF. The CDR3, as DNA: TGTGCCAGCAGTTTGGAACTACTAGCAAACTCCTACGAGCAGTACTTC.

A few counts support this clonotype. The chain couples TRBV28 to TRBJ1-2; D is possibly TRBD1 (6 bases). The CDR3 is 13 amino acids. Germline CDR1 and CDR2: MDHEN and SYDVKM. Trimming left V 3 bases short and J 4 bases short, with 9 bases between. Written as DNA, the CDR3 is TGTGCCAGCAGTTTCACAGGGCCCTATGGCTACACCTTC. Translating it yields CASSFTGPYGYTF.

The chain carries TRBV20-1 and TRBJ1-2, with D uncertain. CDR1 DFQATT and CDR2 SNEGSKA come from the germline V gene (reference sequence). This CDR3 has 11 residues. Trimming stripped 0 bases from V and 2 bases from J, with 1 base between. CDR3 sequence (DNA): TGCAGTGCTAGAGACAACTATGGCTACACCTTC. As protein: CSARDNYGYTF.

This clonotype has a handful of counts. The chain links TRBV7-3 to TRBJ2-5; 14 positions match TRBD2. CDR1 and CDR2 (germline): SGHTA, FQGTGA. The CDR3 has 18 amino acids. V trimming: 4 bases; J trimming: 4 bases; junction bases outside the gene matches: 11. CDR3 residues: CASSSGTSGRGWGETQYF. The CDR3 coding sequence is TGTGCCAGCAGCTCCGGGACTAGCGGGAGAGGGTGGGGAGAGACCCAGTACTTC.

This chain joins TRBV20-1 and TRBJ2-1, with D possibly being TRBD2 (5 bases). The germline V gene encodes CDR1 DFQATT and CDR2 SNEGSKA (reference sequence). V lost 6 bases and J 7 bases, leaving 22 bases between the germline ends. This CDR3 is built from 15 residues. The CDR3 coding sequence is TGCAGTGCAACGAAATCCGGACTGGGATCAAATGAGCAGTTCTTC. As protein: CSATKSGLGSNEQFF.

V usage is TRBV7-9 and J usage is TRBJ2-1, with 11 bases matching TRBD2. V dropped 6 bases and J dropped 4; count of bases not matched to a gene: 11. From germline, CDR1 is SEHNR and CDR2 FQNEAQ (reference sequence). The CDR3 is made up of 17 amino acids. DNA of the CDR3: TGTGCCAGCAGACCGCGAATCGGGACTAGCGGATACAATGAGCAGTTCTTC. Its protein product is CASRPRIGTSGYNEQFF.

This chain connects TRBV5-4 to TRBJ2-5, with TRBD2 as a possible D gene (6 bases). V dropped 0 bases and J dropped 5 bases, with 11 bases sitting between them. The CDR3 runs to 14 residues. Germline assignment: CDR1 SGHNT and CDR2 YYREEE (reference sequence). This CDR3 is CASSLGPAGETQYF. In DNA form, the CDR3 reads TGTGCCAGCAGCTTGGGGCCAGCGGGCGAGACCCAGTACTTC.

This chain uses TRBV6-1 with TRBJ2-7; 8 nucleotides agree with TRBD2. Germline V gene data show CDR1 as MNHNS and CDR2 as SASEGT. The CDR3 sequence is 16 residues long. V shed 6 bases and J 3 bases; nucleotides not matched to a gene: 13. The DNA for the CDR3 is TGTGCCAGCAGGGGCGAAATAGCGGGAAAGATCTACGAGCAGTACTTC. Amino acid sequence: CASRGEIAGKIYEQYF.

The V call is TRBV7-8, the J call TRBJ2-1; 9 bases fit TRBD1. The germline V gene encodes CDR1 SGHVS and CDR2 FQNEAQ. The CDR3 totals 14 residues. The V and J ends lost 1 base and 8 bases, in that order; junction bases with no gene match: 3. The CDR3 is CASSLDRGPDEQFF. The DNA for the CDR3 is TGTGCCAGCAGCTTAGACAGGGGGCCCGATGAGCAGTTCTTC.

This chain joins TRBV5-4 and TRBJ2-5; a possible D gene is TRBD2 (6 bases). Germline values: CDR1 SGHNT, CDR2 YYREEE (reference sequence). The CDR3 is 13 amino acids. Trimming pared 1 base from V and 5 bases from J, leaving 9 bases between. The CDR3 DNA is TGTGCCAGCAGCTTGAGGAGCGGGGAGACCCAGTACTTC. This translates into CASSLRSGETQYF.

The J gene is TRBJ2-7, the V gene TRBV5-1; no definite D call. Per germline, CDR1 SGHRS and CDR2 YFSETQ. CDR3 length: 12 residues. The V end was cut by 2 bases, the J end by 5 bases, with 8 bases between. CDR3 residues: CASSFRADEQYF. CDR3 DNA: TGCGCCAGCAGCTTCAGAGCAGACGAGCAGTACTTC.

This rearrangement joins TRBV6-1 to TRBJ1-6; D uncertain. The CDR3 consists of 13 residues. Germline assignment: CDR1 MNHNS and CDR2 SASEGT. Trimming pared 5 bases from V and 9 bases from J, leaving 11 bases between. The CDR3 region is CASSQGRSSPLHF. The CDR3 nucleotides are TGTGCCAGCAGTCAAGGACGGTCTTCACCCCTCCACTTT.

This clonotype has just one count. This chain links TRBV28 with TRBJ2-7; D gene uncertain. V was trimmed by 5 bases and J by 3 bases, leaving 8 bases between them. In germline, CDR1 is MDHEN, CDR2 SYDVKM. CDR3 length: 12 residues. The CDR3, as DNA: TGTGCCAGCAGTCAAGCCCACTACGAGCAGTACTTC. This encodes CASSQAHYEQYF.

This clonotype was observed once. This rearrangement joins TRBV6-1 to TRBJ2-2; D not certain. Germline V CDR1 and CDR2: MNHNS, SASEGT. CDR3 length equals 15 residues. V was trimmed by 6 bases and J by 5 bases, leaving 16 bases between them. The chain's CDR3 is CASSTDGAPTGELFF. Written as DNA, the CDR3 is TGTGCCAGCAGCACGGACGGCGCCCCAACCGGGGAGCTGTTTTTT.

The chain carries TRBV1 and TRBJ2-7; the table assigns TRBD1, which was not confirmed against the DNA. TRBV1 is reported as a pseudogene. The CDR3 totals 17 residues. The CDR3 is CTSSHVTPGQAMYEQYF. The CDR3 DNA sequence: TGCACCAGCAGCCATGTTACTCCGGGACAGGCTATGTACGAGCAGTACTTC.

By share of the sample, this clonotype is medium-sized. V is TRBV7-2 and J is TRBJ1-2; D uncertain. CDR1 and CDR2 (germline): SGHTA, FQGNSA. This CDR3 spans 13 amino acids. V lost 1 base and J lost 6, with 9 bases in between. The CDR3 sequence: CASSLGRFDGYTF. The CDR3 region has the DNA TGTGCCAGCAGCTTAGGACGGTTCGATGGCTACACCTTC.

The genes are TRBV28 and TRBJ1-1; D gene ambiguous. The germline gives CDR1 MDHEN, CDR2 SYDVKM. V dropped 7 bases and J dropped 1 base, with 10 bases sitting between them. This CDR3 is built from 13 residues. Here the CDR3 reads CASTLDGNTEAFF. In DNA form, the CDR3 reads TGTGCCAGCACATTGGACGGGAACACTGAAGCTTTCTTT.

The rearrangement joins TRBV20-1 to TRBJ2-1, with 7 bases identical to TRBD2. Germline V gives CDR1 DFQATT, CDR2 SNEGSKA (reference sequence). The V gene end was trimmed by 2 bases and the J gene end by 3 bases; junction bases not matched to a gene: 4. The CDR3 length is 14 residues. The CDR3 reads CSARSGRGYNEQFF. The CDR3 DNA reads TGCAGTGCTAGATCGGGGAGGGGCTACAATGAGCAGTTCTTC.

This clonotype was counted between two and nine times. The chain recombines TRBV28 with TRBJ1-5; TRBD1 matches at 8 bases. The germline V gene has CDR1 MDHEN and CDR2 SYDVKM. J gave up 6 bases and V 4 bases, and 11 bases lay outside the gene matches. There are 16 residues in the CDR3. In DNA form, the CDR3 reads TGTGCCAGCAGTTCAGTCGGGACAGGATCGGGTCAGCCCCAGCATTTT. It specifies CASSSVGTGSGQPQHF.

CDR3 sequence: CASTPGLASTHETQYF. CDR3 bases: TGTGCCAGCACCCCGGGACTTGCCAGCACCCACGAGACCCAGTACTTC. The chain couples TRBV5-6 to TRBJ2-5, with D tentatively TRBD2 (6 bases). CDR1 and CDR2 from the germline V gene are SGHDT and YYEEEE. Trimming left V 6 bases short and J 5 bases short, with 23 bases between. This CDR3 is built from 16 residues.

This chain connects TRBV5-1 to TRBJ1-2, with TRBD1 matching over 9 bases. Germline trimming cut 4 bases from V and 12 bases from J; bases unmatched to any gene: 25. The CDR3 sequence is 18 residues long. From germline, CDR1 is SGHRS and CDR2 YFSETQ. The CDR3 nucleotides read TGCGCCAGCAGCCCTTCCGGGACAGGGAGCTACCGAACCTCTGGGGACACCTTC. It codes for CASSPSGTGSYRTSGDTF.

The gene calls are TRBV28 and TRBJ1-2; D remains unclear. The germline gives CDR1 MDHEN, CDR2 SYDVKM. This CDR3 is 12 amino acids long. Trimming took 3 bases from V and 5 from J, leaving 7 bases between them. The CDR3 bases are TGTGCCAGCAGTTTGGCCTCTTATGGCTACACCTTC. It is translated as CASSLASYGYTF.

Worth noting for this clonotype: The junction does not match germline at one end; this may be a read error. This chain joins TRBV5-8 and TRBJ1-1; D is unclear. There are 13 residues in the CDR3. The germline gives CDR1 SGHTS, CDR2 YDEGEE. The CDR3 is CASSGGDSLVSVF. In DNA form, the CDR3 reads TGTGCCAGCAGCGGCGGGGATTCGCTGGTGAGTGTCTTT.